This TCR beta chain was identified during a study of OX40 agonist ivuxolimab in advanced cancers. About the full investigation: Ivuxolimab was a fully human IgG2 agonistic monoclonal antibody targeting the costimulatory receptor OX40 (CD134). Intravenous ivuxolimab was administered to patients every 2 weeks at six dose levels: 0.01, 0.1, 0.3, 1.5, 3 and 10 mg/kg. Among the approximately 54 dose-escalation patients, roughly 20 had hepatocellular carcinoma, some 15 melanoma, 9 renal cell carcinoma and 9 head and neck cancer. In the dose-escalation cohort, 75% to 85% of patients were male, and the mean age was around 65 years with a range of roughly 20 to 79. Prior anti-PD-1, anti-PD-L1 or anti-CTLA-4 therapy was permitted, and approximately 39% of dose-escalation patients had received checkpoint inhibitors. Partial responses were achieved by three dose-escalation patients, of whom one had hepatocellular carcinoma and two had cutaneous melanoma. Peripheral TCRbeta sequencing aimed to test whether ivuxolimab altered TCR sequence diversity and caused clonal T-cell expansion. The paper covers the monotherapy dose-escalation part of the phase I ivuxolimab trial, which included N ≈ 50 patients. Here is what the overall study found, with its caveats: Low levels of normalized T-cell clonal expansion were also shown by some nonresponding patients. After ivuxolimab, CD8+ T cells had more expanded clones than CD4+ T cells on average. In the 0.1-3.0 mg/kg groups, partial responders had among the lowest normalized peripheral clonal expansion, particularly in CD8+ T cells. At doses from 0.1 to 3.0 mg/kg, clonal expansion was seen in both CD4+ and CD8+ blood T cells between baseline and week 6. Antigen specificity was not determined for the clonally expanded peripheral T cells.

This clone was seen only a few times. Its antigen is not yet known. No base qualities exist here, and no much larger clone lies one base off it. To sequence the TCRbeta CDR3 region, genomic DNA was isolated from the sorted cells. TCRbeta CDR3 regions were sequenced using the immunoSEQ Assay. TCRdb holds this immuneACCESS table with in-frame rearrangements only. Some clones are missing; in checked studies, unresolved V genes explain under half, and the rest has no known cause. A total of tens of thousands of clones appear in this sample, about nine tenths of them only once. The top ten clonotypes cover around 0.8% of the sample. Patients with a history of autoimmune disease or receiving systemic immunosuppression were excluded from the trial. Peripheral blood for TCR sequencing was collected from all dose cohorts at baseline, on cycle 4 day 1, and on cycle 7 day 1. The samples were drawn from a first-in-human, open-label, multicenter phase I dose-escalation trial of ivuxolimab. The trial enrolled adults with locally advanced or metastatic head and neck squamous cell, hepatocellular, melanoma or renal cell carcinoma. CD4+ and CD8+ T cells were sorted separately from peripheral blood before TCR sequencing.

The CDR3 holds 14 amino acids from the cysteine to the phenylalanine. CDR3 DNA is the only sequence kept; it has 42 bases, read in frame from the first base. V is trimmed back by 3 bases and J by 6 bases, and the junction contains 5 bases that no gene match accounts for. Based on the germline V gene (reference sequence), the CDR1 and CDR2 sequences are SEHNR and FQNEAQ. The source material was CD4+ or CD8+ T cells sorted from blood, sampled in a trial of the OX40 agonist ivuxolimab. This receptor was obtained from an adult with an advanced solid tumor such as melanoma, head and neck, liver or kidney cancer. The chain links TRBV7-9 with TRBJ2-7; 10 bases in the middle match TRBD1. The DNA sequence is TGTGCCAGCAGCTTCGGGACAGGGGCAGTCGAGCAGTACTTC. Its translation is CASSFGTGAVEQYF.